This T cell receptor (beta chain) came from a study of cytotoxic CD8 clonotypes in ibrutinib-treated CLL. At the level of the study: On average, each sample had roughly 250,000 productive templates and more than 75,000 productive rearrangements.

Regarding this clone: What it binds is unknown.

CDR1 is SGHRS and CDR2 is YFSETQ in the germline V gene. There are 16 residues in the CDR3. V shed 4 bases and J shed 2 bases, with 19 bases lying between them. The data were produced by immunoSEQ multiplex PCR, yet TCRdb's version contains in-frame clones alone and is incomplete. Of 150,000 to 200,000 clones detected, roughly 90% appear once; the ten largest clones hold roughly 3%. Findings and caveats of the study: Baseline clonality, above age-matched healthy donor levels, tracked circulating CD8+ T-cell counts. Sampling schedules were unmatched across sustained-remission and progressing patients.

V usage is TRBV5-1 and J usage is TRBJ2-7; a weak D match, TRBD1 (6 bases). The sequence derives from a human donor with chronic lymphocytic leukemia. The material was PBMCs, obtained at disease progression, from a patient treated with ibrutinib. The DNA for the CDR3 is TGCGCCAGCAGCCTTTCCGGGACACAACATACCTACGAGCAGTACTTC. This gives the protein CASSLSGTQHTYEQYF.